The entry below gives a single T cell receptor (beta chain) sequence along with its context. The specificity of this receptor is unknown. Per-nucleotide qualities are absent, and no much larger clonotype sits a single base away. The cohort consisted of more than 650 healthy bone marrow donors. Cohort members were all nominally healthy when sampled, although unrecorded immune exposures were likely present. The donor tested CMV seronegative and was one of the 352 seronegative cohort members. Each donor provided a peripheral blood sample, and peripheral blood mononuclear cells were used for TCR beta sequencing. Genomic DNA extraction from the blood cell samples was performed with the Qiagen DNeasy Blood Extraction Kit. This entry comes from a study of cytomegalovirus exposure and HLA in healthy donors (dated 2017 in TCRdb). Turning to the overall study: In an earlier analysis of under 750 of the donors, 250 to 350 Gb of sequence data and 100 million or so unique TCR beta sequences from 150 million to 200 million T cells were reported. About 280 gigabases of sequencing data and roughly 81 million unique TCR sequences made up an early release that covered approximately 620 HLA-typed donors. The genetic ancestry cluster associated with self-reported Caucasian donors included about four fifths of the approximately 410 genotyped donors. The study aimed to test whether cataloging public T cell receptors could reveal signatures of past pathogen exposure. The study profiled the T cell repertoires of 666 subjects by immunosequencing and related them to cytomegalovirus serostatus. Besides the first cohort of under 700 subjects, a separate validation cohort made up of 120 different subjects was used. High-throughput TCR immunosequencing, statistical association of individual TCRs with disease status, and machine learning were combined to predict cytomegalovirus infection status. A later analysis re-examined previously published TCR beta repertoires from just over 650 donors and added high-resolution HLA genotyping to investigate patterns of TCR occurrence. In the later analysis, no new phenotypic data were used to find candidate immune exposures; instead, reliance was placed on TCR beta sequences and their occurrence across donors. An earlier analysis of roughly 580 of the donors used high-throughput TCR beta sequencing to judge whether each TCR beta V gene segment behaved as functional or pseudogenic. Donor age, sex, ethnicity and CMV serostatus were compiled together with the repertoire data. A later genetic analysis used genome-wide SNP genotypes for about three fifths of the roughly 700 donors, treating that subset as a discovery cohort. All discovery cohort repertoires had been generated on a single sequencing platform. Class I and class II HLA loci were covered by the typing at four-digit resolution. Typing coverage differed by locus: A, B, C, DRB1 and DQB1 were typed in about 629-630 donors, DQA1 in 500 to 550, DPA1 in around 610, and DPB1 in roughly 470. Several DR-DQ haplotypes were handled as single units for association and clustering because linkage in the cohort was strong. On average, approximately 250,000 unique TCR beta nucleotide sequences were sequenced per donor among 398 genotyped donors of the cohort, with 15% to 20% of those sequences being non-productive. What the work shows at the level of the full study, not this receptor alone: In a later analysis, about 17,000 TCR beta sequences were associated with specific HLA alleles at a false discovery rate of 0.05. The only immune exposure information available for the cohort was CMV serostatus. Linkage disequilibrium might explain the correlated functional status among segregating V segments, but an unknown experimental factor could not be ruled out. In vitro tests confirmed that a few of the cytomegalovirus-associated TCR beta chains recognize cytomegalovirus antigens. A cluster of highly shared sequence variants was judged likely to represent a technical artifact of the sequencing pipeline. When HLA alleles, especially DR and DQ, strongly co-occurred, attributing TCR associations to individual alleles was difficult. In this cohort, only TCR beta chains were sequenced, and detectable features were limited by the absence of alpha or paired-chain data. A further reported finding was that TCR beta sequences accurately predicted the HLA-A and HLA-B alleles for most subjects in the first cohort. Sequencing depth was assumed to be roughly uniform across donors in the presence/absence analyses, though that assumption may not hold. Because some donors lacked HLA typing at each locus, the association tests relied only on the typed subset. Compared with the approximately 710-donor mean, donors in an Asian-associated ancestry cluster had fewer N-insertions in productive TCRs, according to a later genetic analysis. The study listed around 160 TCR beta chains as associated with cytomegalovirus. In a later analysis, several top co-occurrence clusters were reported to appear linked to parvovirus B19, influenza, CMV and Epstein-Barr virus. In a later analysis, TCR association rates were found to vary across HLA loci, with the most associated TCRs seen for DRB1 alleles and the fewest for HLA-C alleles. V-gene and J-gene trimming of TCR beta chains was associated with a missense DCLRE1C variant in a later genetic analysis, and the association was replicated in an independent cohort. Cytomegalovirus status was reported to be diagnosed by the classifier with high specificity and sensitivity in both the original and validation cohorts. The authors suggested that the approach could potentially be generalized to other disease states and immunological phenotypes. Some IMGT-functional V segments, including TRBV6-2 and TRBV6-3, could not be told apart with the 87-base-pair reads, so those segments were excluded. In a later analysis, most CMV-associated TCR beta chains were found to appear HLA-restricted, with HLA associations seemingly driven largely by CMV exposure. Most TCR sequences were seen in very few donors, while some public TCRs were found in many individuals. An earlier analysis of several hundred of the donors showed that most TCR beta V segments appeared in productive rearrangements either about 87% or about 30% of the time, which broadly matched IMGT annotations. Compared with equally common non-associated chains, HLA-associated TCR beta chains in a later analysis were more clonally expanded and had lower generation probabilities. Because counts were too low, about 17 rarely observed V segments, including chromosome 9 orphons, were excluded from the earlier analysis of some 590 of the donors.

V is cut by 1 base and J by 0 bases, and the space between the germline ends is 13 bases. Sequences SEHNR (CDR1) and FQNEAQ (CDR2) are obtained from the germline V gene (reference sequence). The CDR3 runs 17 amino acids, cysteine and phenylalanine included. The only DNA kept is the CDR3, 51 bases in frame from the first base. Library generation was performed with the immunoSEQ multiplex PCR assay. The multiplex PCR relied on a mix of 60 forward primers for TCR Vbeta segments and 13 reverse primers for TCR Jbeta segments. A multiplex PCR assay on genomic DNA amplified the CDR3 region of rearranged TCR beta genes. The amplified TCR beta libraries were sequenced on the Illumina HiSeq System as 87-base-pair reads. On the authors' methods: A later analysis tallied 75 million to 95 million unique TCR beta chains across the 666 repertoires, and roughly 11 million of those chains were shared by two or more donors. A nearest-neighbor algorithm error-corrected the raw reads and collapsed the reads into unique sequences, merging closely related sequences to remove PCR and sequencing errors. Alignment of CDR3 sequences to IMGT reference sequences was used to assign V, D and J gene segments. For a sequence to be retained, a match of at least six nucleotides was required to both a V gene segment and a J gene segment. A rearrangement counted as productive if the CDR3 had no stop codons and remained in frame with V and J, and every other rearrangement counted as non-productive. CDR3 was defined by IMGT convention, running from the second conserved V-encoded cysteine to the conserved J-encoded phenylalanine. The earlier analysis of more than 450 of the donors excluded sequences that lacked an unambiguous match to a single V gene segment. An earlier analysis of 587 of the donors called V segments functional above 56.7% productive rearrangements and segregating when the between-donor standard deviation exceeded 5%. A statistical classification framework was built for diagnosing cytomegalovirus status from the catalog of TCR beta chain sequences. V and J gene assignment, in a later analysis, came from comparing TCR nucleotide sequences with IMGT/GENE-DB human TR gene sequences. The TCRdist pipeline was used in a later analysis to assign CDR3 sequences and most-parsimonious VDJ recombination scenarios. In a later analysis, each TCR beta chain was defined by its CDR3 amino acid sequence together with its V-gene family, and reads without a unique V-gene family were excluded. As a way to deal with suspected cross-contamination and a sequencing artifact, a later analysis dropped over 550 nucleotide sequences that were highly shared and had low generation probability. In a later analysis, a clonal expansion index was calculated for each public chain from normalized within-repertoire ranks of inferred template counts. In a later analysis, generation probabilities were computed using a VDJ recombination model fitted to out-of-frame rearrangements, and the results were checked against IGoR. In a later analysis, TCR-TCR, TCR-HLA and TCR-CMV co-occurrence was scored with hypergeometric tests, and a repertoire-size bias correction was applied to TCR pairs. In a later analysis, false discovery rates were estimated by permuting HLA or CMV assignments 20 times. In a later analysis, co-occurring TCRs were grouped using DBSCAN, with TCRdist sequence similarity added in when clustering inside HLA-allele-positive subsets. For co-occurrence clustering, repertoires with fewer than 30,000 or more than 120,000 public chains were excluded, along with about five repertoires with anomalous nucleotide sharing. The immuneACCESS repertoire file appears here via TCRdb, limited to in-frame rearrangements. These files lack a portion of the clones; in checked studies, under half of the deficit traces to unresolved V genes, and the cause of the others is not known. V, J and clone size are those of that table, while D and trimming were read from the DNA. Counted in this sample were approximately 160,000 clones; about three quarters of them appeared once. The top ten hold 1.3% to 1.5% of the sample.

The sequence is built from TRBV7-9 and TRBJ1-3; TRBD1 is a weak D gene call, 5 bases matching. The specimen was PBMCs. The TCR originated in a man aged 18 to 29 in good health and CMV-seronegative. The bases are TGTGCCAGCAGCTTAGGGCCCTCCGGGGGCTCTGGAAACACCATATATTTT. This encodes CASSLGPSGGSGNTIYF.